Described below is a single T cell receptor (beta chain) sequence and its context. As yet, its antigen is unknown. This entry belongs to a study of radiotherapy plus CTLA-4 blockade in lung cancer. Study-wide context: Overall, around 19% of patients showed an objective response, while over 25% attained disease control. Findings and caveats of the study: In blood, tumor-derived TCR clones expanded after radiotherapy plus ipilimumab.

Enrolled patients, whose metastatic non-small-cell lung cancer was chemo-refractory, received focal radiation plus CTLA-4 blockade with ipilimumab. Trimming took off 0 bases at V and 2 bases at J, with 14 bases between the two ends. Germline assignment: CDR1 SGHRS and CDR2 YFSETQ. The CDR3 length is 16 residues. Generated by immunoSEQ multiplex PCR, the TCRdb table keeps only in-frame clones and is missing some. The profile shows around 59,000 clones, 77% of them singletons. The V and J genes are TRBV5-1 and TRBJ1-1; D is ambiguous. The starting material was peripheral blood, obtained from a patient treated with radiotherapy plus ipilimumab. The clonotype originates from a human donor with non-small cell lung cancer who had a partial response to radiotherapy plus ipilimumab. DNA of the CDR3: TGCGCCAGCAGCTTGGAGGTCACGCGGTCTAACACTGAAGCTTTCTTT. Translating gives CASSLEVTRSNTEAFF.